These T cell receptor beta chains were read from a single sample in a study of CD8+CD57+ T cells in acquired aplastic anemia. From the reads, TCRdb called clonotypes with MiXCR, one entry per CDR3 protein. The sample lists about 200,000 distinct CDR3 sequences; roughly 60% were seen once. The source material was sorted CD4+, CD8+, or CD8+CD57+ T cells (not recorded which) from PBMCs. Receptors were obtained from a human donor with aplastic anemia. The CDR3 runs from the conserved cysteine through the conserved F or W. D genes are given only for firm matches. Clone size is shown for a subset of rows, as once, few, many or a class of expanded clone.

TRBD1,TRBV15,-,TRBJ1-5,CATSREDRVGQPQHF,TGTGCCACCAGCAGAGAGGACAGGGTAGGTCAGCCCCAGCATTTT
TRBD2,TRBV20-1,-,TRBJ2-1,CSASGRAYNEQFF,TGCAGTGCTAGCGGGAGGGCCTACAATGAGCAGTTCTTC
-,TRBV10-1,many,TRBJ1-1,CASSEGLNTEAFF,TGCGCCAGCAGCGAGGGACTGAACACTGAAGCTTTCTTT
-,TRBV9,-,TRBJ2-1,CASSVGQAPNEQFF,TGTGCCAGCAGCGTAGGGCAGGCTCCTAATGAGCAGTTCTTC
-,TRBV7-9,-,TRBJ1-3,CASSLGGGAGNTIYF,TGTGCCAGCAGCTTAGGGGGGGGCGCGGGAAACACCATATATTTT
-,TRBV9,-,TRBJ1-6,CASSVDSGSDSPLHF,TGCGCCAGCAGCGTAGATTCAGGGTCTGATTCACCCCTCCACTTT
-,TRBV7-9,few,TRBJ1-1,CASSLVPDRIVLAFF,TGTGCCAGCAGCTTAGTTCCGGACAGAATCGTTTTGGCTTTCTTT
-,TRBV25-1,few,TRBJ2-7,CASSVTSGGSEQYF,TGTGCCAGCAGTGTCACCAGTGGGGGAAGCGAGCAGTACTTC
-,TRBV7-6,-,TRBJ1-2,CASSSGRGDGYTF,TGTGCCAGCAGCTCTGGCAGAGGGGATGGCTACACCTTC
TRBD2,TRBV7-6,once,TRBJ2-1,CASSLEGGSSYNEQFF,TGTGCCAGCAGCTTAGAGGGCGGGAGCTCCTACAATGAGCAGTTCTTC
-,TRBV6-5,-,TRBJ1-1,CASSYSRSPGIQSTEAFF,TGTGCCAGCAGTTACTCGCGATCCCCAGGCATTCAGTCCACTGAAGCTTTCTTT
-,TRBV24-1,few,TRBJ1-1,CATSVPGSTEAFF,TGTGCCACCAGTGTCCCAGGGAGCACTGAAGCTTTCTTT
TRBD2,TRBV20-1,-,TRBJ2-7,CSARPLTSGSTGEQYF,TGCAGTGCTAGACCACTGACTAGCGGGTCGACGGGGGAGCAGTACTTC
-,TRBV2,few,TRBJ1-6,CASFIQQRGNSPLHF,TGTGCCAGCTTTATTCAGCAACGGGGAAATTCACCCCTCCACTTT
-,TRBV6-5,-,TRBJ1-2,CASSTGNTF,TGTGCCAGCAGTACAGGAAACACCTTC
-,TRBV7-8,-,TRBJ2-7,CASSLDRPLSYEQYF,TGTGCCAGCAGCTTGGACAGACCTCTCTCCTACGAGCAGTACTTC
-,TRBV20-1,few,TRBJ1-6,CSAYKGVNSPLHF,TGCAGTGCCTACAAAGGGGTAAATTCACCCCTCCACTTT
-,TRBV20-1,-,TRBJ2-7,CSARQSPSLYEQYF,TGCAGTGCCCGACAGTCCCCTTCCCTTTACGAGCAGTACTTC
TRBD1,TRBV19,few,TRBJ1-1,CASSTRQGLNTEAFF,TGTGCCAGTAGTACCCGACAGGGCCTGAACACTGAAGCTTTCTTT